This TCR beta chain was found in a study of blood T cell repertoires in COVID-19. Study-level background: Some COVID-19 samples were acute and others convalescent; all came from the United States, Italy and Spain.

The CDR3 runs 14 residues. Germline V gene lookup returns CDR1 MNHEY and CDR2 SVGAGI. The V and J ends lost 6 bases and 0 bases, in that order; junction bases with no gene match: 5. Under the authors' procedure: Estimates of nucleated cell counts were drawn from the amplification of reference gene primers. Method: immunoSEQ multiplex PCR; TCRdb's copy keeps in-frame clones and lacks some. V, J and clone size reflect that table, while D and trimming were determined from the DNA. This table holds more than 250,000 clones, around 82% found once. V and J are TRBV6-5 and TRBJ2-7; 7 bases agree with TRBD1. The specimen was peripheral blood. The sequence derives from a human donor in a cohort sampled during active COVID-19. The CDR3 spells CASSLGTDSYEQYF. As DNA, the CDR3 is TGTGCCAGCAGCCTAGGGACAGACTCCTACGAGCAGTACTTC.